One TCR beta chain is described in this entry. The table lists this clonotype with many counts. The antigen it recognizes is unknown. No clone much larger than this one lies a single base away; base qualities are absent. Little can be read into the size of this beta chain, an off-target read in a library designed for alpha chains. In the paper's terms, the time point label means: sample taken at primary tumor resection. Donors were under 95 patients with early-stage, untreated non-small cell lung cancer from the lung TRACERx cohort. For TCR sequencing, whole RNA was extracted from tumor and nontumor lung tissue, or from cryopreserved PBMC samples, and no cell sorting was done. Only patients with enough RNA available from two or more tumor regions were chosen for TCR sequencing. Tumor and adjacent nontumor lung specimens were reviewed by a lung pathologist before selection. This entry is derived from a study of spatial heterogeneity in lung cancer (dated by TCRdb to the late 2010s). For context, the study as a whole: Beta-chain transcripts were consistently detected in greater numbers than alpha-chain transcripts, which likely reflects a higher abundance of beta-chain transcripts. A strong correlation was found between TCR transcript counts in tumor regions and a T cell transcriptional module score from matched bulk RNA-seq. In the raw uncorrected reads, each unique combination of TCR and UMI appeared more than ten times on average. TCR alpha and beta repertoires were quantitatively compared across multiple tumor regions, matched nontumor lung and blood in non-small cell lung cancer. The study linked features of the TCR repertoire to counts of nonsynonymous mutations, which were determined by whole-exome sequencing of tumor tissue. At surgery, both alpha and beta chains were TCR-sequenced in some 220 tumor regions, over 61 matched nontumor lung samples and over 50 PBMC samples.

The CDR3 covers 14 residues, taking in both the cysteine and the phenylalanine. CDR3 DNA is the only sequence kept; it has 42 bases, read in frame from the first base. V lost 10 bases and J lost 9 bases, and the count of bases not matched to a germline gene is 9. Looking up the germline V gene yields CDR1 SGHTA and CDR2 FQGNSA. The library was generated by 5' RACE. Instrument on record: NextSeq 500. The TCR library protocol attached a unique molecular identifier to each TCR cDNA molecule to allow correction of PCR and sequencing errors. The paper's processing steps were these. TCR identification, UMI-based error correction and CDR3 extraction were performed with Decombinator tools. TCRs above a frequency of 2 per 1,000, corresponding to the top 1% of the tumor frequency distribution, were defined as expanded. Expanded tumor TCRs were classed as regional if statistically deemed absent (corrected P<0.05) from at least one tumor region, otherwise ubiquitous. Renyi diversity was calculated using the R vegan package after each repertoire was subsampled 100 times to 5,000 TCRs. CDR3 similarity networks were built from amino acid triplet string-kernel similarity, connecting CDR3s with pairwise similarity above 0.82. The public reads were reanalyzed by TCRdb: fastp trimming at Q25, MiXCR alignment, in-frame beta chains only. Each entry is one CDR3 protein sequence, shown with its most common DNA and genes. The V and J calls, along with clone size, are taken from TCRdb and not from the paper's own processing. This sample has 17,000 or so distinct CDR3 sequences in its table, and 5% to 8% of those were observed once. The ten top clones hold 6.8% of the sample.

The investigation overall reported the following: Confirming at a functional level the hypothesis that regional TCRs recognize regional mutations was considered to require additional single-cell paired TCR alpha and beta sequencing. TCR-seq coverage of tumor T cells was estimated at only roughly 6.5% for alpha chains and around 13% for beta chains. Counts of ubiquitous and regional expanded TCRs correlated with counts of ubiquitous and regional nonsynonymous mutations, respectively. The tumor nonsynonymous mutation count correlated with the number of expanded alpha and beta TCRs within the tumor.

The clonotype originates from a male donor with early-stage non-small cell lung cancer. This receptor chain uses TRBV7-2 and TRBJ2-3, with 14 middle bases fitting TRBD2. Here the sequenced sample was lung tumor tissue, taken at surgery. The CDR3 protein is CAIEAGLAGATQYF. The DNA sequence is TGTGCCATCGAGGCGGGACTAGCGGGAGCGACGCAGTATTTT.